The source of this TCR beta chain is a study of blood T cell repertoires in COVID-19. Sequencing used immunoSEQ multiplex PCR; TCRdb keeps in-frame clones, though not all of them. The table includes around 230,000 clones, around 85% detected once. The germline gives CDR1 SGHNT, CDR2 YYREEE (reference sequence). The V segment lost 8 bases and the J segment 9 bases; nucleotides outside the gene matches: 5. CDR3 length equals 11 residues. This receptor was taken from a woman aged 40 to 50 with acute COVID-19. Source material: PBMCs or T cells enriched from blood (not recorded which). The chain links TRBV5-4 to TRBJ2-1; TRBD2 agrees at 7 bases. Written as DNA, the CDR3 is TGTGCCAGTCGGGGCGGGAGTGAGCAGTTCTTC. Its translation: CASRGGSEQFF.